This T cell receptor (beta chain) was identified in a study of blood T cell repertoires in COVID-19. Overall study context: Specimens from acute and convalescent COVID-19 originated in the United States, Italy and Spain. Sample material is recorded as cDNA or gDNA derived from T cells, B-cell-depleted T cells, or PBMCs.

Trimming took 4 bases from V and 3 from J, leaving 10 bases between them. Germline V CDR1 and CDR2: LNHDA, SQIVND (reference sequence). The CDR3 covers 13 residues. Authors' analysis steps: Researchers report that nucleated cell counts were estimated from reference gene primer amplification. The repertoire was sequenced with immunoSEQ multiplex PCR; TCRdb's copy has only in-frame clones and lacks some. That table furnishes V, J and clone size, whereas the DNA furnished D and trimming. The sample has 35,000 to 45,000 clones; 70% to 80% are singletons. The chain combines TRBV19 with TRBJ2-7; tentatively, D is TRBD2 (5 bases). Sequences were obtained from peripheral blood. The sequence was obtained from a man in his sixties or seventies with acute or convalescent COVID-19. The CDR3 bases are TGTGCCAGTAGTACAGACCGGGGCTACGAGCAGTACTTC. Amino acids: CASSTDRGYEQYF. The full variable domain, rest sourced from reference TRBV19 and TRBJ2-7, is DGGITQSPKYLFRKEGQNVTLSCEQNLNHDAMYWYRQDPGQGLRLIYYSQIVNDFQKGDIAEGYSVSREKKESFPLTVTSAQKNPTAFYLCASSTDRGYEQYFGPGTRLTVT.